The entry that follows covers one TCR beta chain sequence. This clone was seen a few times. The antigen it binds to is not known. A far bigger clonotype differs at one base, so this is likely a read error. This sample also contains other DNA sequences that code for the same CDR3. Using the deep immunoSEQ assay, multiplex PCR amplified TCR CDR3 regions from genomic DNA. Genomic DNA extracted from each cell subset was distributed evenly over all wells of several immunoSEQ 96-well plates, and each plate served as one replicate. For sorted subsets, approximately 210 ng of genomic DNA, equivalent to some 30,000 T cell genomes, went into each replicate PCR. Purified libraries were measured with a Qubit 3.0 fluorometer, size-checked on a Bioanalyzer 2100, and measured again with the KAPA Library Quantification kit. Each immunoSEQ 96-well plate was sequenced on its own single-read 150-cycle Illumina NextSeq 550 flow cell. In the authors' own workflow: The immunoSEQ output contained only junctional sequences without quality scores, so filtering could not match that applied to full-length reads. To assign V/J genes and CDR3, sequences were annotated using PyIR, a Python wrapper for IgBLAST v1.9, with IMGT germline references. Reads were filtered out if the reads had weak V/J assignments (E-value above 1e-6), no CDR3, stop codons, out-of-frame junctions, or ambiguous translated residues. V3J clonotypes were defined as sequences sharing an identical inferred V gene, J gene, and CDR3 amino acid sequence. To compute the percentage overlap between repertoires, the number of shared unique clonotypes was divided by the size of the smaller repertoire. RTK rarefaction, the Chao1 estimator, and Recon v2.1 estimates of unobserved clonotypes were used to assess repertoire richness. OLGA was used to compute generation probabilities for all TCRbeta clonotypes that the gDNA method yielded from several donors. TCRdb limited this immuneACCESS table to in-frame rearrangements with V and J called. A share of clones is missing; checked studies link under half to unresolved V genes, and the rest is unexplained. That table gives V, J and clone size, and the DNA gave D and trimming. In all, the sample holds about 710,000 clones, and 73% of those were seen once. The ten largest make up more than 1.5% of the sample.

Based on the germline V gene, the CDR1 and CDR2 sequences are MDHEN and SYDVKM. Relative to germline, V is 1 base shorter and J is 4 bases shorter, with 1 base between their ends. Inclusive of the bounding cysteine and phenylalanine, the CDR3 is 11 residues long. Only the CDR3 region is kept as DNA, spanning 33 bases read in frame from base 1. The data are from a study of shared clonotypes between healthy human individuals (dated by TCRdb to about 2020). Broadly, across the study: The cohort included a few men and a couple of women between 18 and 49 years of age. Libraries were prepared and TCR repertoires were sequenced by different laboratories using diverse techniques, in order to increase sequencing depth and limit assay-specific biases. For each donor, three plates each were used for CD4 naive and CD4 memory, two plates were used for CD8 naive, and one plate was used for CD8 memory. Blood TCR repertoires of four to six healthy adults were deeply sequenced to estimate repertoire size and the extent of clonotype sharing between individuals. Leukapheresis yielded between about 0.9 and 9.5 billion PBMCs per donor. Study-level results and caveats: Naive subsets generally had larger estimated clonotype richness than memory subsets. Because the study included a small number of donors, the genetic and exposure-history diversity represented was limited. Pairwise subsampling led to the expectation that sequencing depth would affect the degree of clonotype sharing among donors. Compared with non-shared clonotypes, the clonotypes found in all four sorted-subset donors had higher generation probabilities. Sampling was limited to blood, and TCR repertoires in tissue likely differ from TCR repertoires in blood. When a few donors were compared, the shared fraction of clonotypes was approximately 5% for naive CD4, around 3.6% for naive CD8, more than 2% for memory CD4, and around 0.37% for memory CD8. Even with the large sequencing depth, rarefaction of the sorted-subset datasets indicated that sequencing was incomplete.

Healthy HIV-negative adults with no recently reported acute infections or vaccinations were included as donors. All donors were Caucasian adults living in Nashville, Tennessee, USA. CD4+ T cells were enriched by magnetic negative selection; naive cells were then positively selected on CD45RA, and the negative fraction formed the memory subset. After blood collection by leukapheresis, PBMCs were isolated using Ficoll-Histopaque density gradient centrifugation and then cryopreserved in the vapor phase of liquid nitrogen. Analytical flow cytometry was used to check the purity and quantity of each magnetically sorted T cell population. Genomic DNA was isolated from every sorted fraction and measured by UV absorbance on a Nanodrop 2000c.

The clonotype was recovered from a woman younger than 45 in good health. Specimen: memory CD4+ T cells sorted from blood. Interpreted using the paper, the cell subset or site label stands for: CD45RA-negative fraction. The V and J segments used are TRBV28 and TRBJ1-1; a confident D gene designation cannot be given. For the CDR3, the sequence is CASSLSTEAFF. The DNA sequence is TGTGCCAGCAGTTTATCCACTGAAGCTTTCTTT.